A single sample is the source of the 18 T cell receptor beta chains below, sequenced in a study of spatial heterogeneity in lung cancer. One entry per CDR3 protein results from TCRdb running MiXCR on the 5' RACE reads. Altogether 20,000 to 25,000 distinct CDR3 sequences are present, 5.5% to 7.5% being singletons, with the ten largest covering around an eighth. Specified time point: sample taken at primary tumor resection. Material: PBMCs, obtained at surgery. Receptor source: a male donor with early-stage non-small cell lung cancer.

There are many counts of this clonotype. J is TRBJ1-4 and V is TRBV5-1; D uncertain. V was pared by 4 bases and J by 3 bases, with 7 bases between. CDR1 and CDR2 from the germline V gene are SGHRS and YFSETQ. CDR3 length equals 13 residues. CDR3 protein: CASSKEPNEKLFF. The CDR3 nucleotides are TGCGCCAGCAGCAAGGAGCCTAATGAAAAACTGTTTTTT.

This clonotype appeared many times. The V and J genes are TRBV29-1 and TRBJ2-2, with a tentative D call TRBD2 (5 bases). CDR1 SQVTM and CDR2 ANQGSEA come from the germline V gene. The CDR3 consists of 10 residues. Deletions cut 7 bases from V and 6 bases from J, with 6 bases between. This CDR3 is CSAGAGELFF. DNA for the CDR3: TGCAGCGCCGGGGCCGGGGAGCTGTTTTTT.

In its sample, this clonotype was seen many times. This sequence joins TRBV3-1 and TRBJ2-7, with a tentative D call TRBD1 (6 bases). V was pared by 1 base and J by 3 bases, with 13 bases between. This CDR3 comprises 15 residues. The germline V gene has CDR1 LGHDT and CDR2 YNNKEL (reference sequence). CDR3 amino acids: CASSQVPDSYYEQYF. In DNA form, the CDR3 reads TGTGCCAGCAGCCAAGTTCCGGACAGTTACTACGAGCAGTACTTC.

This rearrangement joins TRBV4-3 to TRBJ2-6; 7 nucleotides agree with TRBD1. Germline CDR1 is LGHNA and CDR2 is YSLEER. The CDR3 is made up of 21 amino acids. Trimming took 0 bases from V and 0 from J; bases not matched to a gene: 14. The DNA for the CDR3 is TGCGCCAGCAGCCAAGATCAGGGAAGGGACAGCTTGTTCTCTGGGGCCAACGTCCTGACTTTC. Amino acid sequence: CASSQDQGRDSLFSGANVLTF.

This clonotype was seen ten or more times. The chain employs TRBV28 and TRBJ2-7, with D possibly being TRBD1 (7 bases). The CDR3 loop spans 12 amino acids. V lost 10 bases to trimming and J lost 6 bases, with 16 bases between them. Germline CDR1 and CDR2: MDHEN and SYDVKM. The CDR3 nucleotides read TGTGCCACTGACAGGGAGGAGAGCGAGCAGTACTTC. Translating gives CATDREESEQYF.

The rearrangement links TRBV28 to TRBJ2-2; tentative D call: TRBD1 (5 bases). Trimming pared 10 bases from V and 5 bases from J, leaving 20 bases between. The V gene's germline CDR1 is MDHEN and CDR2 SYDVKM. CDR3 length: 15 amino acids. The CDR3 here is CAKIISQGRTGELFF. The CDR3 DNA sequence: TGTGCCAAGATAATTAGCCAGGGAAGAACCGGGGAGCTGTTTTTT.

This clonotype was observed a few times. The chain carries TRBV2 and TRBJ2-7; D not resolved. The CDR3 contains 13 residues. V dropped 4 bases and J dropped 1 base, with 8 bases sitting between them. In germline, CDR1 is SNHLY, CDR2 FYNNEI. Here the CDR3 DNA reads TGTGCCAGCAGTGGTGTGGGATCCTACGAGCAGTACTTC. It codes for CASSGVGSYEQYF.

There are many counts of this clonotype. This chain links TRBV10-1 with TRBJ2-1, with 8 bases identical to TRBD2. CDR3 length equals 15 residues. After removal of 3 bases from V and 3 bases from J, the junction contained 4 bases not matched to a gene. Per germline, CDR1 WNHNN and CDR2 SYGVQD (reference sequence). The CDR3 region is CASSDRAGDYNEQFF. For the CDR3, the DNA is TGCGCCAGCAGTGATCGAGCGGGGGACTACAATGAGCAGTTCTTC.

This clonotype was seen at least ten times. This chain joins TRBV9 and TRBJ1-5; D not certain. Germline CDR1 and CDR2: SGDLS and YYNGEE. V lost 4 bases, J lost 0 bases, and 11 bases lay in between. The CDR3 sequence is 15 residues long. Here the CDR3 reads CASSWGSDSNQPQHF. The CDR3 DNA reads as TGTGCCAGCAGCTGGGGTTCGGATAGCAATCAGCCCCAGCATTTT.

This clonotype was detected a few times. Here the CDR3 DNA reads TGTGCCAGCACCATAGGGGACAGGAACACAGATACGCAGTATTTT. Amino acid sequence: CASTIGDRNTDTQYF. The V and J genes are TRBV28 and TRBJ2-3; 8 bases line up with TRBD1. The CDR3 is 15 amino acids. Unmatched junction bases numbered 8, after V lost 7 bases and J lost 2 bases. The germline CDR1 and CDR2 sequences are MDHEN and SYDVKM.

This clonotype was picked up many times. The chain recombines TRBV7-2 with TRBJ1-1; 10 bases agree with TRBD1. The germline V gene encodes CDR1 SGHTA and CDR2 FQGNSA. CDR3 length: 18 amino acids. J was trimmed by 1 base and V by 2 bases; bases with no gene match: 10. DNA of the CDR3: TGTGCCAGCAGCTTAAGGCAAGGACAGGGGGTCCGGAACACTGAAGCTTTCTTT. Residues: CASSLRQGQGVRNTEAFF.

This clonotype was found many times. J is TRBJ2-7 and V is TRBV12-3 or TRBV12-4; no clear D gene. Trimming removed 6 bases at V and 3 bases at J, with 9 bases between. The CDR3 has 12 amino acids. CDR3 in DNA: TGTGCCAGCAGAGCCGGGTTCTACGAGCAGTACTTC. Its translation is CASRAGFYEQYF.

CDR3 loop: CASSEVSGADTQYF. CDR3 DNA sequence: TGTGCCAGCAGTGAAGTTAGCGGGGCAGATACGCAGTATTTT. V and J are TRBV6-1 and TRBJ2-3, with 8 bases lining up with TRBD2. The length of the CDR3 is 14 residues. V dropped 1 base and J dropped 4; count of bases not matched to a gene: 1. Germline CDR1 reads MNHNS; CDR2 reads SASEGT.

The table lists this clonotype with a few counts. DNA of the CDR3: TGCAGTGCTTCCCGGGGGGCAGGGTGGCAAGAGACCCAGTACTTC. It codes for CSASRGAGWQETQYF. The chain has TRBV20-1 and TRBJ2-5; TRBD2 is a possible D gene (7 bases). The CDR3 loop spans 15 amino acids. Germline CDR1 and CDR2: DFQATT and SNEGSKA (reference sequence). V gave up 5 bases and J gave up 2 bases, with 18 bases separating them.

Ten or more counts support this clonotype. This rearrangement joins TRBV28 to TRBJ1-2; no reliable D call. Trimming took 2 bases from V and 1 from J, leaving 8 bases between them. This CDR3 is 14 amino acids long. Per the germline V gene, CDR1 is MDHEN and CDR2 is SYDVKM. The CDR3 region has the DNA TGTGCCAGCAGTTTAGATTCCCGTAACTATGGCTACACCTTC. It yields the protein CASSLDSRNYGYTF.

This clonotype showed up many times. The CDR3 protein is CAWSPMGQQAFF. Here the CDR3 DNA reads TGTGCCTGGAGTCCCATGGGACAGCAAGCTTTCTTT. The gene calls are TRBV30 and TRBJ1-1; 7 bases fit TRBD1. V trimming: 2 bases; J trimming: 9 bases; junction bases outside the gene matches: 6. The CDR3 extends over 12 amino acids. The germline V gene has CDR1 GTSNPN and CDR2 SVGIG (reference sequence).

V is TRBV19 and J is TRBJ2-3, with D perhaps TRBD2 (6 bases). Per the germline V gene, CDR1 is LNHDA and CDR2 is SQIVND (reference sequence). The V gene lost 7 bases and the J gene lost 4 bases, with 15 bases spanning the gap. The CDR3 loop spans 14 amino acids. The CDR3 is CASTPSGEADTQYF. The CDR3 DNA follows: TGTGCCAGTACCCCCTCGGGAGAGGCAGATACGCAGTATTTT.

This sequence joins TRBV18 and TRBJ2-3; D remains unclear. There are 14 residues in the CDR3. The germline V and J ends were trimmed by 3 bases and 0 bases, with 7 bases remaining between them. CDR1 and CDR2 from the germline V gene are KGHSH and LQKENI. The CDR3 sequence is CASSPTLSTDTQYF. The CDR3 DNA follows: TGTGCCAGCTCACCGACCCTTAGCACAGATACGCAGTATTTT.